The 27 T cell receptor beta chains below all came from one sample that was sequenced in a study of blood T cell repertoires in COVID-19. The protocol was immunoSEQ multiplex PCR, while the TCRdb copy is restricted to in-frame clones and leaves out a portion. The sample carries 150,000 to 200,000 clones, about 85% recorded once. Sequencing input: peripheral blood. Receptors were obtained from a woman older than 75 with acute or convalescent COVID-19.

This chain uses TRBV4-1 with TRBJ1-3, with D perhaps TRBD1 (6 bases). The CDR3 contains 17 residues. Between the trimmed V and J ends, which lost 2 bases and 0 bases, there was a span of 14 bases. The germline CDR1 and CDR2 sequences are MGHRA and YSYEKL. The CDR3 nucleotides are TGCGCCAGCAGCCAAACTAGGGGGGGCGCCTCTGGAAACACCATATATTTT. As protein: CASSQTRGGASGNTIYF.

In regard to this clone: Sequence at one end of the junction differs from germline and may be a read error. The V call is TRBV3-1 (or the pseudogene TRBV3-2), the J call TRBJ2-7, with TRBD1 matching 9 bases. CDR3 length: 13 residues. The germline gives CDR1 LGHDT, CDR2 YNNKEL (reference sequence). This chain's CDR3 is CASSQAGQGQADF. The DNA of the CDR3 is TGTGCCAGCAGCCAGGCGGGACAGGGCCAAGCCGACTTC.

This sequence joins TRBV5-1 and TRBJ2-3; D might be TRBD2 (7 bases). V shed 6 bases and J shed 4 bases, with 18 bases lying between them. The length of the CDR3 is 15 residues. Germline V gene lookup returns CDR1 SGHRS and CDR2 YFSETQ. CDR3 in DNA: TGCGCCAGCAACCGTGGGGGGGCCATGGCAGATACGCAGTATTTT. This gives the protein CASNRGGAMADTQYF.

CDR3 residues: CSASPGLAGGQETQYF. Here the CDR3 DNA reads TGCAGTGCTAGTCCGGGACTAGCGGGGGGCCAAGAGACCCAGTACTTC. The rearrangement links TRBV20-1 to TRBJ2-5; 15 positions match TRBD2. V shed 3 bases and J 1 base; nucleotides not matched to a gene: 3. In germline, CDR1 is DFQATT, CDR2 SNEGSKA (reference sequence). The CDR3 has 16 residues.

This rearrangement joins TRBV2 to TRBJ2-1; tentatively, D is TRBD2 (5 bases). The CDR3 sequence is 13 residues long. Trimming removed 5 bases at V and 5 bases at J, with 10 bases between. Looked up from germline, CDR1 is SNHLY and CDR2 is FYNNEI. The CDR3 loop reads CASSPSRDNEQFF. The CDR3 DNA follows: TGTGCCAGCAGTCCTAGCCGAGACAATGAGCAGTTCTTC.

The J gene is TRBJ1-5, the V gene TRBV27; D ambiguous. Trimming stripped 6 bases from V and 1 base from J, with 13 bases between. The germline gives CDR1 MNHEY, CDR2 SMNVEV (reference sequence). There are 15 residues in the CDR3. The CDR3 spells CASRLWQASNQPQHF. The CDR3, as DNA: TGTGCCAGCAGGTTGTGGCAAGCGAGCAATCAGCCCCAGCATTTT.

The chain uses TRBV9 and TRBJ1-1; 11 nucleotides match TRBD1. The V gene's germline CDR1 is SGDLS and CDR2 YYNGEE. The CDR3 has 18 amino acids. Trimming took 4 bases from V and 4 from J; bases not matched to a gene: 15. CDR3 nucleotide sequence: TGTGCCAGCAGCTCTACGCCCCGGGACAGGGGGACGGGCACTGAAGCTTTCTTT. It translates to CASSSTPRDRGTGTEAFF.

The rearrangement joins TRBV6-1 to TRBJ2-3; D perhaps matches TRBD1 (5 bases). Germline lookup yields CDR1 MNHNS and CDR2 SASEGT. This CDR3 is built from 13 residues. V lost 2 bases, J lost 7 bases, and 10 bases lay in between. CDR3 DNA: TGTGCCAGCAGTGAACCAGGGATCTATACGCAGTATTTT. Encoded protein: CASSEPGIYTQYF.

The chain uses TRBV11-2 and TRBJ2-7; 7 nucleotides line up with TRBD1. CDR3 length equals 14 residues. Germline loops: CDR1 SGHAT, CDR2 FQNNGV. V gave up 4 bases and J gave up 2 bases; unmatched junction bases: 5. DNA of the CDR3: TGTGCCAGCAGCTCCGAGGGACAGACCTACGAGCAGTACTTC. It encodes CASSSEGQTYEQYF. Using reference TRBV11-2 and TRBJ2-7 for the parts outside the CDR3, the full variable domain is EAGVAQSPRYKIIEKRQSVAFWCNPISGHATLYWYQQILGQGPKLLIQFQNNGVVDDSQLPKDRFSAERLKGVDSTLKIQPAKLEDSAVYLCASSSEGQTYEQYFGPGTRLTVT.

The genes are TRBV12-5 and TRBJ1-1, with D hard to call. V dropped 6 bases and J dropped 7 bases, with 12 bases sitting between them. CDR1 and CDR2 from the germline V gene are LGHNT and FRNRAP. CDR3 length: 12 amino acids. CDR3 sequence (DNA): TGTGCTAGTGGCCGAGTACGGGGTGAAGCTTTCTTT. Protein sequence: CASGRVRGEAFF.

V is TRBV7-2 and J is TRBJ2-1, with 7 positions matching TRBD2. The V gene's germline CDR1 is SGHTA and CDR2 FQGNSA. The CDR3 contains 16 residues. V shed 0 bases, J shed 1 base, and the junction held 3 bases outside the gene matches. The CDR3 DNA follows: TGTGCCAGCAGCTTAGCGCGTAGCGGGTCCTACAATGAGCAGTTCTTC. This sequence encodes CASSLARSGSYNEQFF.

This clone was seen a single time. The J gene is TRBJ2-1, the V gene TRBV29-1; 13 positions match TRBD2. This CDR3 comprises 14 residues. The J segment lost 9 bases and the V segment lost 7 bases, leaving 9 bases of the junction unmatched. Germline CDR1 and CDR2: SQVTM and ANQGSEA. Here the CDR3 DNA reads TGCAGCGGCCGACTAGCGGGAGGCCGGGGTGAGCAGTTCTTC. Amino acid sequence: CSGRLAGGRGEQFF.

This sequence joins TRBV6-6 and TRBJ2-1; 16 bases are a match to TRBD2. This CDR3 is 16 amino acids long. V gave up 11 bases and J gave up 9 bases; unmatched junction bases: 13. Per germline, CDR1 MNHNY and CDR2 SVGAGI (reference sequence). The CDR3 sequence: CASSEPGTSGRVEQFF. The CDR3, as DNA: TGTGCCTCCTCCGAGCCCGGGACTAGCGGGAGGGTTGAGCAGTTCTTC.

V and J are TRBV28 and TRBJ2-3, with D perhaps TRBD1 (5 bases). The CDR3 runs to 15 residues. Trimming took off 2 bases at V and 0 bases at J, with 9 bases between the two ends. Germline CDR1 MDHEN, CDR2 SYDVKM. CDR3 residues: CASSLVGPSTDTQYF. CDR3 in DNA: TGTGCCAGCAGTTTAGTGGGGCCTAGCACAGATACGCAGTATTTT. Combining the CDR3 with reference TRBV28 and TRBJ2-3 gives the whole variable domain DVKVTQSSRYLVKRTGEKVFLECVQDMDHENMFWYRQDPGLGLRLIYFSYDVKMKEKGDIPEGYSVSREKKERFSLILESASTNQTSMYLCASSLVGPSTDTQYFGPGTRLTVL.

The V call is TRBV23-1, the J call TRBJ2-5; 7 nucleotides line up with TRBD1. TRBV23-1 is designated an ORF whose function remains uncertain. This CDR3 spans 15 amino acids. J lost 5 bases, V lost 4 bases, and 10 bases had no gene match. The DNA of the CDR3 is TGCGCCAGCAGTCTGTGGACCGAACAGGGGGAGACCCAGTACTTC. It encodes CASSLWTEQGETQYF.

The chain combines TRBV30 with TRBJ1-4, with TRBD1 matching over 8 bases. The germline CDR1 and CDR2 sequences are GTSNPN and SVGIG (reference sequence). V was pared by 4 bases and J by 3 bases, with 4 bases of the junction left unmatched. This CDR3 is 14 amino acids long. CDR3 protein: CAWTRGLPNEKLFF. DNA for the CDR3: TGTGCCTGGACCAGGGGGCTTCCTAATGAAAAACTGTTTTTT.

The gene calls are TRBV19 and TRBJ1-2; TRBD1 matches 7 bases. The CDR3 runs to 11 residues. V trimming: 10 bases; J trimming: 4 bases; junction bases outside the gene matches: 3. Germline V lookup: CDR1 LNHDA, CDR2 SQIVND (reference sequence). The CDR3 DNA is TGTGCCACTGAGGGGGCCTATGGCTACACCTTC. Its protein product is CATEGAYGYTF.

V and J are TRBV2 and TRBJ1-2, with 7 bases fitting TRBD1. The length of the CDR3 is 13 residues. The V and J ends lost 5 bases and 5 bases, in that order; junction bases with no gene match: 5. From germline, CDR1 is SNHLY and CDR2 FYNNEI. Written as DNA, the CDR3 is TGTGCCAGCAGTCTGACAGGGACATATGGCTACACCTTC. Its protein is CASSLTGTYGYTF.

The chain is built from TRBV5-1 and TRBJ2-7; D is unclear. Germline values: CDR1 SGHRS, CDR2 YFSETQ. This CDR3 has 13 residues. Between the trimmed V and J ends, which lost 0 bases and 1 base, there was a span of 5 bases. CDR3 sequence: CASSLEQSYEQYF. The CDR3 region has the DNA TGCGCCAGCAGCTTGGAACAGTCCTACGAGCAGTACTTC.

This chain uses TRBV2 with TRBJ2-5, with 7 bases that match TRBD2. Germline CDR1 is SNHLY and CDR2 is FYNNEI. The CDR3 sequence is 16 residues long. V dropped 4 bases and J dropped 2; count of bases not matched to a gene: 10. The CDR3 nucleotides read TGTGCCAGCAGTGTCCCCCGGGGAGGGGCTCAAGAGACCCAGTACTTC. As protein: CASSVPRGGAQETQYF.

CDR3 loop: CASSPPSGDTEAFF. The CDR3 nucleotides are TGTGCCAGCTCACCCCCATCAGGGGACACTGAAGCTTTCTTT. The chain joins TRBV18 to TRBJ1-1; D possibly corresponds to TRBD1 (6 bases). The CDR3 sequence is 14 residues long. V was pared by 3 bases and J by 3 bases, with 11 bases between. Per germline, CDR1 KGHSH and CDR2 LQKENI.

This clone was picked up a small number of times. This chain connects TRBV10-3 to TRBJ1-3; 8 nucleotides align to TRBD1. The germline gives CDR1 ENHRY, CDR2 SYGVKD. CDR3 size: 17 residues. Trimming at V came to 2 bases and at J to 0 bases, leaving 6 bases not matched to a gene. The CDR3 protein is CAISERDRLASGNTIYF. CDR3 bases: TGTGCCATCAGTGAGCGGGACAGGTTGGCCTCTGGAAACACCATATATTTT.

This chain connects TRBV6-5 to TRBJ2-7, with a tentative D call TRBD1 (6 bases). CDR3 length: 15 amino acids. Germline lookup yields CDR1 MNHEY and CDR2 SVGAGI. Trimming stripped 6 bases from V and 2 bases from J, with 17 bases between. The CDR3 DNA follows: TGTGCCAGCAGCCGAGGGGGAAAATCCCCCTACGAGCAGTACTTC. Translating gives CASSRGGKSPYEQYF.

The J gene is TRBJ1-2, the V gene TRBV9; maybe TRBD1 (6 bases). Trimming took 4 bases from V and 4 from J, leaving 29 bases between them. The CDR3 consists of 19 residues. Germline V gives CDR1 SGDLS, CDR2 YYNGEE. Here the CDR3 DNA reads TGTGCCAGCAGCTCTACAGATGGGACACTCCTTCCTCTGACCTATGGCTACACCTTC. Encoded protein: CASSSTDGTLLPLTYGYTF.

Only one count was recorded for this clone. This rearrangement joins TRBV11-2 to TRBJ2-2; no definite D call. CDR3 length equals 15 residues. Germline-derived CDR1 and CDR2 are SGHAT and FQNNGV. V was pared by 1 base and J by 2 bases, with 8 bases between. As DNA, the CDR3 is TGTGCCAGCAGCTTAGCCCGAACTAACACCGGGGAGCTGTTTTTT. Translated: CASSLARTNTGELFF.

The chain combines TRBV5-1 with TRBJ2-4; weak D call: TRBD1 (6 bases). The germline gives CDR1 SGHRS, CDR2 YFSETQ. Trimming removed 5 bases from V and 0 bases from J, with 15 bases in between. The CDR3 has 16 residues. DNA for the CDR3: TGCGCCAGCAGTCCCGGGACACCCCTAGCCAAAAACATTCAGTACTTC. This translates into CASSPGTPLAKNIQYF.

The rearrangement joins TRBV29-1 to TRBJ1-4; D possibly corresponds to TRBD1 (5 bases). CDR3 size: 14 residues. Germline V gene data show CDR1 as SQVTM and CDR2 as ANQGSEA. V shed 6 bases and J shed 8 bases, with 19 bases lying between them. The CDR3 loop is CSVHQGGAREKLFF. CDR3 nucleotide sequence: TGCAGCGTCCACCAGGGAGGGGCCAGAGAAAAACTGTTTTTT.